The entry below gives a single T cell receptor beta chain sequence along with its context. The data were taken from a study of CD8 T cells in Susac syndrome. Germline CDR1 is WSHSY and CDR2 is SAAADI. Unmatched junction bases numbered 4, after V lost 4 bases and J lost 7 bases. The CDR3 extends over 14 amino acids. RNA amounts of roughly 0.5 to 1 ug underwent reverse transcription with random hexamers. The CDR3 of TCR beta was amplified by immunoSEQ multiplex PCR across 54 Vbeta and 13 Jbeta. TCRdb analysed the immunoSEQ multiplex PCR reads with MiXCR anew, one entry per CDR3 protein. The top ten hold roughly 0.45% of the sample, which has approximately 46,000 distinct CDR3 sequences, around 92% seen once. Sequencing of TCR beta, carried out with a high-throughput approach, was applied to CD8+ and CD4+ T cells from the blood. It was healthy donors who served as the controls, matched for age and sex.

The rearrangement uses TRBV10-2 and TRBJ2-1, with 10 bases lining up with TRBD2. This TCR was recovered from a human donor in good health. The sequenced material came from CD8+ T cells from PBMCs. The CDR3 protein is CASSGTSGRNEQFF. CDR3 nucleotides: TGCGCCAGCAGTGGGACTAGCGGAAGGAATGAGCAGTTCTTC.